This T cell receptor (beta chain) comes out of a study of metastatic and nonmetastatic thyroid tumors. Study overall: Repertoire data that came from the blood and tumor or nodule tissue of malignant and benign thyroid patients were compared. Study results and caveats: When malignant thyroid tumors were compared with benign nodules, TCR beta diversity was reportedly significantly higher in the malignant tumors. This held in both blood and tumor samples.

TCRdb used MiXCR to call clones anew from the PCR reads. The table records 45,000 to 65,000 clones, 20% to 25% of them present only once. At least ten counts were recorded for this clone. What it recognizes is unknown. Nobody among the patients had been given any treatment before thyroid surgery. Trimming removed 6 bases at V and 7 bases at J, with 19 bases between. The germline CDR1 and CDR2 sequences are GTSNPN and SVGIG (reference sequence). The CDR3 is made up of 15 amino acids. The source of this sequence is a female donor with papillary thyroid cancer or a benign thyroid nodule (not recorded which). Some clones in this sample may be carry-over from other donors' samples. The sequencing sample was made of blood. The chain joins TRBV30 to TRBJ1-6; possibly TRBD1 for D (6 bases). The CDR3 DNA reads as TGTGCCTGTCTTCCCCGGGGGCCCTCGAATTCACCCCTCCACTTT. Residues: CACLPRGPSNSPLHF.